The 6 T cell receptor beta chains below all came from one sample that was sequenced in a study of blood T cell repertoires in COVID-19. TCRdb's copy holds only in-frame clones and misses some; the assay was immunoSEQ multiplex PCR. This repertoire shows roughly 170,000 clones, 60% to 80% found once; its top ten account for roughly 28%. The specimen sequenced was peripheral blood. The source is a woman in her seventies with acute or convalescent COVID-19.

This chain links TRBV19 with TRBJ1-3, with D uncertain. Trimming removed 4 bases from V and 0 bases from J, with 16 bases in between. The germline CDR1 and CDR2 sequences are LNHDA and SQIVND (reference sequence). This CDR3 region has 17 residues. CDR3 amino acids: CASSRSWAESSGNTIYF. The DNA for the CDR3 is TGTGCCAGTAGTAGAAGTTGGGCCGAGAGCTCTGGAAACACCATATATTTT.

This chain connects TRBV5-6 to TRBJ1-6, with TRBD1 matching 9 bases. Germline V gene lookup returns CDR1 SGHDT and CDR2 YYEEEE. The CDR3 length is 16 residues. V lost 4 bases, J lost 1 base, and 3 bases stayed unmatched. In nucleotides, the CDR3 is TGTGCCAGCAGCCCGGACAGGGGATCCTATAATTCACCCCTCCACTTT. This encodes CASSPDRGSYNSPLHF.

The rearrangement uses TRBV2 and TRBJ1-5; 7 nucleotides align to TRBD1. CDR1 and CDR2 from the germline V gene are SNHLY and FYNNEI. V was clipped by 6 bases and J by 0 bases; unmatched bases: 5. The CDR3 sequence is 15 residues long. The CDR3 loop reads CASRNRQGSNQPQHF. The CDR3, as DNA: TGTGCCAGCAGAAATCGACAGGGTAGCAATCAGCCCCAGCATTTT.

The gene calls are TRBV7-3 and TRBJ2-1; a weak D match, TRBD2 (5 bases). This CDR3 spans 15 amino acids. Trimming removed 0 bases from V and 10 bases from J, with 16 bases in between. The germline CDR1 and CDR2 sequences are SGHTA and FQGTGA. CDR3 in amino acids: CASSLTQLVSREQFF. In nucleotides, the CDR3 is TGTGCCAGCAGCTTAACCCAACTAGTATCCAGAGAGCAGTTCTTC.

The chain carries TRBV19 and TRBJ1-5, with 7 nucleotides matching TRBD1. The length of the CDR3 is 14 residues. The germline CDR1 and CDR2 sequences are LNHDA and SQIVND (reference sequence). After removal of 6 bases from V and 4 bases from J, the junction contained 6 bases not matched to a gene. CDR3 protein: CASRETGRNQPQHF. The CDR3 region has the DNA TGTGCCAGTAGGGAGACAGGGCGGAATCAGCCCCAGCATTTT.

This clone was seen just once. The V call is TRBV9, the J call TRBJ2-3; 10 bases align to TRBD2. This CDR3 is 16 amino acids long. J was trimmed by 4 bases and V by 2 bases; bases with no gene match: 7. Germline-derived CDR1 and CDR2 are SGDLS and YYNGEE. This CDR3 is CASSVQSGRGSDTQYF. The CDR3 DNA sequence: TGTGCCAGCAGCGTGCAAAGCGGGAGGGGGTCAGATACGCAGTATTTT. The variable domain in full, with the rest retrieved from reference TRBV9 and TRBJ2-3, is DSGVTQTPKHLITATGQRVTLRCSPRSGDLSVYWYQQSLDQGLQFLIQYYNGEERAKGNILERFSAQQFPDLHSELNLSSLELGDSALYFCASSVQSGRGSDTQYFGPGTRLTVL.